These T cell receptor beta chains were read from a single sample in a study of cytomegalovirus exposure and HLA in healthy donors. Method: immunoSEQ multiplex PCR; TCRdb's copy keeps in-frame clones and lacks some. The repertoire shows 65,000 to 90,000 clones; the top ten hold 2% to 3%. Input material: PBMCs. The receptors stem from a female donor in good health and CMV-seropositive. Both conserved end residues are part of each CDR3. Each record gives: clone size, D gene, J gene, V gene, CDR3 protein, CDR3 DNA. The D gene is left open where the match is weak. Part of the rows lack a size; the others show once, few, many or a class for expanded clones.

abundance: NA
d_gene: TRBD1
j_gene: TRBJ1-1
v_gene: TRBV5-1
CDR3aa: CASSLEGQGEKAFF
CDR3nt: TGCGCCAGCAGCTTGGAGGGACAGGGGGAAAAAGCTTTCTTT

abundance: NA
d_gene: TRBD2
j_gene: TRBJ2-3
v_gene: TRBV6-5
CDR3aa: CASRSGTSRDTQYF
CDR3nt: TGTGCCAGCAGGTCCGGGACTAGCAGGGATACGCAGTATTTT

abundance: NA
d_gene: NA
j_gene: TRBJ2-3
v_gene: TRBV2
CDR3aa: CASSPRRGSTDTQYF
CDR3nt: TGTGCCAGCAGCCCTAGACGGGGAAGCACAGATACGCAGTATTTT

abundance: NA
d_gene: NA
j_gene: TRBJ2-5
v_gene: TRBV7-2
CDR3aa: CASKYAAAQETQYF
CDR3nt: TGTGCCAGCAAGTATGCGGCGGCCCAAGAGACCCAGTACTTC

abundance: medium-sized
d_gene: NA
j_gene: TRBJ2-1
v_gene: TRBV30
CDR3aa: CAWSRPPMEVNEQFF
CDR3nt: TGTGCCTGGAGTAGACCCCCTATGGAGGTCAATGAGCAGTTCTTC

abundance: NA
d_gene: TRBD1
j_gene: TRBJ2-1
v_gene: TRBV6-5
CDR3aa: CASSPGTDSYNEQFF
CDR3nt: TGTGCCAGCAGCCCCGGGACAGACAGCTACAATGAGCAGTTCTTC

abundance: NA
d_gene: NA
j_gene: TRBJ1-1
v_gene: TRBV5-7
CDR3aa: CASSLCRYPRNTEAFF
CDR3nt: TGTGCCAGCAGCTTGTGCAGGTACCCTCGGAACACTGAAGCTTTCTTT

abundance: NA
d_gene: NA
j_gene: TRBJ1-1
v_gene: TRBV11-3
CDR3aa: CASSLGGQNTEAFF
CDR3nt: TGTGCCAGCAGCTTAGGGGGACAGAACACTGAAGCTTTCTTT

abundance: NA
d_gene: TRBD2
j_gene: TRBJ2-2
v_gene: TRBV5-1
CDR3aa: CASSLGGAGDGTGELFF
CDR3nt: TGCGCCAGCAGCCTTGGAGGAGCGGGAGACGGGACCGGGGAGCTGTTTTTT

abundance: NA
d_gene: NA
j_gene: TRBJ1-5
v_gene: TRBV4-3
CDR3aa: CASSQDFNQPQHF
CDR3nt: TGCGCCAGCAGCCAAGACTTTAATCAGCCCCAGCATTTT

abundance: NA
d_gene: NA
j_gene: TRBJ2-6
v_gene: TRBV5-1
CDR3aa: CASSLQETGANVLTF
CDR3nt: TGCGCCAGCAGCTTACAGGAGACGGGGGCCAACGTCCTGACTTTC

abundance: NA
d_gene: NA
j_gene: TRBJ1-6
v_gene: TRBV15
CDR3aa: CATSRLTREKDSPLHF
CDR3nt: TGTGCCACCAGCAGACTGACCAGGGAAAAGGATTCACCCCTCCACTTT

abundance: NA
d_gene: NA
j_gene: TRBJ2-5
v_gene: TRBV7-3
CDR3aa: CASSFRVQETQYF
CDR3nt: TGTGCCAGCAGCTTTAGAGTTCAAGAGACCCAGTACTTC

abundance: NA
d_gene: TRBD2
j_gene: TRBJ2-1
v_gene: TRBV5-1
CDR3aa: CASSLGEGSYNEQFF
CDR3nt: TGCGCCAGCAGCTTGGGGGAGGGTTCCTACAATGAGCAGTTCTTC

abundance: NA
d_gene: NA
j_gene: TRBJ2-5
v_gene: TRBV5-1
CDR3aa: CASSLPDNQETQYF
CDR3nt: TGCGCCAGCAGCTTGCCCGACAACCAAGAGACCCAGTACTTC

abundance: NA
d_gene: NA
j_gene: TRBJ2-7
v_gene: TRBV29-1
CDR3aa: CSVDRAGTYEQYF
CDR3nt: TGCAGCGTTGACCGGGCAGGGACATACGAGCAGTACTTC

abundance: NA
d_gene: TRBD2
j_gene: TRBJ2-5
v_gene: TRBV4-2
CDR3aa: CASSSSGVRETQYF
CDR3nt: TGTGCCAGCAGCAGCAGCGGGGTTAGGGAGACCCAGTACTTC

abundance: NA
d_gene: TRBD1
j_gene: TRBJ1-1
v_gene: TRBV30
CDR3aa: CAWSLDRVTEDFF
CDR3nt: TGTGCCTGGAGTCTTGACAGGGTGACTGAAGATTTCTTT

abundance: NA
d_gene: NA
j_gene: TRBJ1-1
v_gene: TRBV7-2
CDR3aa: CASSLKRLTWGPNTEAFF
CDR3nt: TGTGCCAGCAGCTTAAAACGCCTGACTTGGGGCCCGAACACTGAAGCTTTCTTT

abundance: NA
d_gene: NA
j_gene: TRBJ1-3
v_gene: TRBV18
CDR3aa: CASSRSSGNTIYF
CDR3nt: TGTGCCAGCTCACGCAGTTCTGGAAACACCATATATTTT

abundance: NA
d_gene: TRBD1
j_gene: TRBJ1-5
v_gene: TRBV6-6
CDR3aa: CASSPRDSSSNQPQHF
CDR3nt: TGTGCCAGCAGTCCCCGGGACAGCTCGAGCAATCAGCCCCAGCATTTT

abundance: NA
d_gene: TRBD2
j_gene: TRBJ2-1
v_gene: TRBV30
CDR3aa: CAWSSGGEQFF
CDR3nt: TGTGCCTGGTCTAGCGGGGGGGAGCAGTTCTTC

abundance: NA
d_gene: TRBD1
j_gene: TRBJ1-2
v_gene: TRBV28
CDR3aa: CASSQTGGDLYGYTF
CDR3nt: TGTGCCAGCAGTCAAACAGGGGGTGATCTCTATGGCTACACCTTC

abundance: NA
d_gene: TRBD1
j_gene: TRBJ1-5
v_gene: TRBV18
CDR3aa: CASSRQGPSNQPQHF
CDR3nt: TGTGCCAGCTCACGACAGGGGCCTAGCAATCAGCCCCAGCATTTT

abundance: NA
d_gene: NA
j_gene: TRBJ2-5
v_gene: TRBV15
CDR3aa: CATSRDRGPETQYF
CDR3nt: TGTGCCACCAGCAGAGATCGAGGGCCAGAGACCCAGTACTTC

abundance: NA
d_gene: NA
j_gene: TRBJ2-3
v_gene: TRBV30
CDR3aa: CAWELQGGDTQYF
CDR3nt: TGTGCCTGGGAATTACAGGGGGGGGATACGCAGTATTTT

abundance: NA
d_gene: NA
j_gene: TRBJ2-2
v_gene: TRBV11-2
CDR3aa: CASSPTDWYTGELFF
CDR3nt: TGTGCCAGCAGCCCCACGGACTGGTACACCGGGGAGCTGTTTTTT

abundance: NA
d_gene: TRBD1
j_gene: TRBJ2-7
v_gene: TRBV11-3
CDR3aa: CASSAGQGGYEQYF
CDR3nt: TGTGCCAGCAGCGCCGGACAGGGAGGCTACGAGCAGTACTTC

abundance: NA
d_gene: NA
j_gene: TRBJ1-5
v_gene: TRBV2
CDR3aa: CASSGEGGQPQHF
CDR3nt: TGTGCCAGCAGCGGAGAGGGCGGGCAGCCCCAGCATTTT

abundance: NA
d_gene: TRBD1
j_gene: TRBJ1-1
v_gene: TRBV29-1
CDR3aa: CSDDRGTEAFF
CDR3nt: TGCAGCGACGACAGGGGGACTGAAGCTTTCTTT

abundance: NA
d_gene: TRBD1
j_gene: TRBJ2-5
v_gene: TRBV7-9
CDR3aa: CASSLGQGLGETQYF
CDR3nt: TGTGCCAGCAGCCTGGGACAGGGATTAGGGGAGACCCAGTACTTC

abundance: NA
d_gene: NA
j_gene: TRBJ1-1
v_gene: TRBV5-6
CDR3aa: CASSLWSENEAFF
CDR3nt: TGTGCCAGCAGCTTGTGGTCGGAGAATGAAGCTTTCTTT

abundance: NA
d_gene: TRBD2
j_gene: TRBJ2-6
v_gene: TRBV30
CDR3aa: CAWGMWGGDSGANVLTF
CDR3nt: TGTGCCTGGGGTATGTGGGGGGGGGACTCTGGGGCCAACGTCCTGACTTTC

abundance: NA
d_gene: NA
j_gene: TRBJ1-1
v_gene: TRBV2
CDR3aa: CASSEGRTVEAFF
CDR3nt: TGTGCCAGCAGTGAGGGTAGGACTGTAGAAGCTTTCTTT

abundance: NA
d_gene: TRBD1
j_gene: TRBJ2-1
v_gene: TRBV6-1
CDR3aa: CASSERWTGDNEQFF
CDR3nt: TGTGCCAGCAGTGAACGGTGGACAGGGGACAATGAGCAGTTCTTC

abundance: NA
d_gene: TRBD2
j_gene: TRBJ2-3
v_gene: TRBV7-2
CDR3aa: CASSSGGFTDTQYF
CDR3nt: TGTGCCAGCAGCTCGGGGGGGTTCACAGATACGCAGTATTTT

abundance: NA
d_gene: NA
j_gene: TRBJ2-7
v_gene: TRBV6-5
CDR3aa: CASSPTYRADEQYF
CDR3nt: TGTGCCAGCAGTCCGACCTACAGGGCTGACGAGCAGTACTTC

abundance: NA
d_gene: NA
j_gene: TRBJ1-4
v_gene: TRBV7-9
CDR3aa: CASSFQGTNEKLFF
CDR3nt: TGTGCCAGCAGCTTTCAGGGTACTAATGAAAAACTGTTTTTT

abundance: NA
d_gene: TRBD2
j_gene: TRBJ2-5
v_gene: TRBV4-2
CDR3aa: CASSQFAQGGRGQETQYF
CDR3nt: TGTGCCAGCAGCCAGTTCGCCCAGGGAGGGAGAGGGCAAGAGACCCAGTACTTC

abundance: NA
d_gene: TRBD1
j_gene: TRBJ1-2
v_gene: TRBV6-4
CDR3aa: CASSPQGQGSNGYTF
CDR3nt: TGTGCCAGCAGCCCCCAGGGACAGGGATCTAATGGCTACACCTTC

abundance: NA
d_gene: TRBD2
j_gene: TRBJ2-1
v_gene: TRBV7-3
CDR3aa: CASSGMSSGKPKSNQFF
CDR3nt: TGTGCCAGCAGCGGAATGTCTAGCGGGAAGCCCAAAAGCAACCAGTTCTTC

abundance: NA
d_gene: TRBD1
j_gene: TRBJ1-6
v_gene: TRBV5-1
CDR3aa: CASSLNGPGGSSPLHF
CDR3nt: TGCGCCAGCAGCTTAAACGGACCAGGGGGAAGCTCACCCCTCCACTTT

abundance: NA
d_gene: TRBD1
j_gene: TRBJ1-4
v_gene: TRBV30
CDR3aa: CAGSPRDRGYEKLFF
CDR3nt: TGTGCCGGGAGTCCCCGGGACAGGGGTTATGAAAAACTGTTTTTT

abundance: NA
d_gene: NA
j_gene: TRBJ1-1
v_gene: TRBV19
CDR3aa: CASSPDGGENTEAFF
CDR3nt: TGTGCCAGTAGTCCGGATGGAGGAGAGAACACTGAAGCTTTCTTT

abundance: NA
d_gene: NA
j_gene: TRBJ1-5
v_gene: TRBV7-2
CDR3aa: CASSQGQSSNQPQHF
CDR3nt: TGTGCCAGCAGCCAAGGACAGTCTAGCAATCAGCCCCAGCATTTT

abundance: NA
d_gene: TRBD1
j_gene: TRBJ2-7
v_gene: TRBV7-9
CDR3aa: CASSFPGTGSYEQYF
CDR3nt: TGTGCCAGCAGCTTTCCCGGGACAGGGTCCTACGAGCAGTACTTC

abundance: NA
d_gene: TRBD1
j_gene: TRBJ2-5
v_gene: TRBV5-8
CDR3aa: CASSQGQEGRGETQYF
CDR3nt: TGTGCCAGCAGTCAGGGACAGGAGGGCAGGGGAGAGACCCAGTACTTC

abundance: NA
d_gene: NA
j_gene: TRBJ1-2
v_gene: TRBV7-9
CDR3aa: CASSLGGADGYTF
CDR3nt: TGTGCCAGCAGCTTAGGTGGGGCCGATGGCTACACCTTC

abundance: NA
d_gene: NA
j_gene: TRBJ1-4
v_gene: TRBV20-1
CDR3aa: CSAPKNEKLFF
CDR3nt: TGCAGTGCGCCTAAGAATGAAAAACTGTTTTTT

abundance: NA
d_gene: TRBD2
j_gene: TRBJ2-7
v_gene: TRBV4-3
CDR3aa: CASSQDRASGLYEQYF
CDR3nt: TGCGCCAGCAGCCAAGATCGGGCTAGCGGACTCTACGAGCAGTACTTC

abundance: NA
d_gene: TRBD1
j_gene: TRBJ1-2
v_gene: TRBV7-2
CDR3aa: CASSPSDRANGYTF
CDR3nt: TGTGCCAGCAGCCCCTCGGACAGGGCTAATGGCTACACCTTC

abundance: NA
d_gene: NA
j_gene: TRBJ2-7
v_gene: TRBV11-3
CDR3aa: CASSSRQARLDEQYF
CDR3nt: TGTGCCAGCAGCTCCCGACAGGCGCGGTTAGACGAGCAGTACTTC

abundance: NA
d_gene: TRBD1
j_gene: TRBJ2-5
v_gene: TRBV30
CDR3aa: CAWSGTGLKETQYF
CDR3nt: TGTGCCTGGAGTGGGACAGGGTTGAAGGAGACCCAGTACTTC

abundance: NA
d_gene: NA
j_gene: TRBJ1-1
v_gene: TRBV9
CDR3aa: CASSIESTIMNTEAFF
CDR3nt: TGTGCCAGCAGCATAGAGTCAACTATTATGAACACTGAAGCTTTCTTT

abundance: NA
d_gene: TRBD2
j_gene: TRBJ2-1
v_gene: TRBV4-1
CDR3aa: CASSQVTGTTHNEQFF
CDR3nt: TGCGCCAGCAGCCAAGTTACCGGGACTACTCACAATGAGCAGTTCTTC

abundance: NA
d_gene: TRBD2
j_gene: TRBJ2-3
v_gene: TRBV6-4
CDR3aa: CASSAGTSGGDTQYF
CDR3nt: TGTGCCAGCAGTGCCGGGACTAGCGGGGGAGATACGCAGTATTTT

abundance: NA
d_gene: NA
j_gene: TRBJ2-3
v_gene: TRBV5-6
CDR3aa: CASSLSGPRADTQYF
CDR3nt: TGTGCCAGCAGCTTGAGTGGGCCGAGGGCAGATACGCAGTATTTT

abundance: NA
d_gene: NA
j_gene: TRBJ2-7
v_gene: TRBV28
CDR3aa: CASSLLQGYEQYF
CDR3nt: TGTGCCAGCAGTTTATTGCAGGGCTACGAGCAGTACTTC

abundance: NA
d_gene: TRBD1
j_gene: TRBJ1-5
v_gene: TRBV19
CDR3aa: CASSSETGDGQPQHF
CDR3nt: TGTGCCAGTAGTTCTGAAACAGGGGATGGTCAGCCCCAGCATTTT